This T cell receptor (beta chain) was found in a study of cytotoxic CD8 clonotypes in ibrutinib-treated CLL. Across the study: There were 11 relapsed/refractory patients and roughly 15 treatment-naive patients, and approximately 17 were IGHV unmutated. Averaging across samples gave about 230,000 productive templates and around 100,000 productive rearrangements.

Sequencing was performed with immunoSEQ multiplex PCR; in TCRdb, only in-frame clones are kept and a portion is missing. The data contain approximately 20,000 clones, 81% of them singletons. This CDR3 region has 16 residues. V was pared by 5 bases and J by 6 bases, with 9 bases of the junction left unmatched. Germline V gene sequence: CDR1 SGHTA, CDR2 FQGNSA. Broader study findings: Progressing and sustained-remission patients had different sampling times. Clonality was higher at baseline than in age-matched healthy donors and tracked circulating CD8+ T-cell counts.

This clone was counted only a few times. Its matching antigen is unknown. The gene calls are TRBV7-2 and TRBJ1-5, with 11 bases identical to TRBD1. Source: PBMCs, taken before ibrutinib treatment. The clonotype was recovered from a human donor with chronic lymphocytic leukemia. The CDR3 protein is CASSLRTGGAGQPQHF. CDR3 nucleotide sequence: TGTGCCAGCAGCCTACGGACAGGGGGCGCGGGTCAGCCCCAGCATTTT. The full variable domain, its missing parts supplied by reference TRBV7-2 and TRBJ1-5, is GAGVSQSPSNKVTEKGKDVELRCDPISGHTALYWYRQSLGQGLEFLIYFQGNSAPDKSGLPSDRFSAERTGGSVSTLTIQRTQQEDSAVYLCASSLRTGGAGQPQHFGDGTRLSIL.